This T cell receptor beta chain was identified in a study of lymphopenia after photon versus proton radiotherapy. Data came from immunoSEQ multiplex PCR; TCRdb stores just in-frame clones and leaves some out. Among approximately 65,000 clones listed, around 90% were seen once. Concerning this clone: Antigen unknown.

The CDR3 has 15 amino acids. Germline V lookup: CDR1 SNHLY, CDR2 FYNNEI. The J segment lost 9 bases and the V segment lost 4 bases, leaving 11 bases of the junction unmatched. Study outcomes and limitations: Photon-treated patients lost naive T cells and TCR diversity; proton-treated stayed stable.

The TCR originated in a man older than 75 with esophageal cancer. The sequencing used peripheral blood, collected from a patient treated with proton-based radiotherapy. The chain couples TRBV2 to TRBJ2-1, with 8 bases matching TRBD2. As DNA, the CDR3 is TGTGCCAGCAGTGTGACGGCCGGGGGGGTCGGTGAGCAGTTCTTC. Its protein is CASSVTAGGVGEQFF.